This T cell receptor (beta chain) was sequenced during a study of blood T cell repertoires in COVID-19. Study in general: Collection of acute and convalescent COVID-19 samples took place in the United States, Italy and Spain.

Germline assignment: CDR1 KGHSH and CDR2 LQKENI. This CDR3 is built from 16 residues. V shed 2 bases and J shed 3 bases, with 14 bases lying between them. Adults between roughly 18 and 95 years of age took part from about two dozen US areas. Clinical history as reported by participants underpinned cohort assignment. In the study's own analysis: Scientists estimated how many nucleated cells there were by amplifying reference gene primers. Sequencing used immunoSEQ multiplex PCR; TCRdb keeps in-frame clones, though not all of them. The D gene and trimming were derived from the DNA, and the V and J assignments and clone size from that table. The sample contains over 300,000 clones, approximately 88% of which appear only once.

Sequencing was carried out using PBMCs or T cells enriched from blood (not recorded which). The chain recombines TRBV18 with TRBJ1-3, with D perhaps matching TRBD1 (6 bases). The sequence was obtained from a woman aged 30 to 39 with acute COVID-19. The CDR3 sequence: CASSPAQGRGGNTIYF. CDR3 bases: TGTGCCAGCTCACCAGCGCAGGGGAGAGGTGGAAACACCATATATTTT. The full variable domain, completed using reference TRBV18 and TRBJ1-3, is NAGVMQNPRHLVRRRGQEARLRCSPMKGHSHVYWYRQLPEEGLKFMVYLQKENIIDESGMPKERFSAEFPKEGPSILRIQQVVRGDSAAYFCASSPAQGRGGNTIYFGEGSWLTVV.